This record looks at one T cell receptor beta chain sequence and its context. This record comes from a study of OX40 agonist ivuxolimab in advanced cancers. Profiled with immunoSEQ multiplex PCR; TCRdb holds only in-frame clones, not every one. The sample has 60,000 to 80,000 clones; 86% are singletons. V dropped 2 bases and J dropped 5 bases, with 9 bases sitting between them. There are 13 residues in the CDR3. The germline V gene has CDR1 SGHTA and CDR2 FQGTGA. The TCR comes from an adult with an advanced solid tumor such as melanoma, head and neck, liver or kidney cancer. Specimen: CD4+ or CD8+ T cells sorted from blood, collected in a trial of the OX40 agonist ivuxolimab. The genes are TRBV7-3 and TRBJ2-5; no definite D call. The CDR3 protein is CASSLRFGETQYF. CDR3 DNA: TGTGCCAGCAGCTTACGGTTTGGGGAGACCCAGTACTTC.